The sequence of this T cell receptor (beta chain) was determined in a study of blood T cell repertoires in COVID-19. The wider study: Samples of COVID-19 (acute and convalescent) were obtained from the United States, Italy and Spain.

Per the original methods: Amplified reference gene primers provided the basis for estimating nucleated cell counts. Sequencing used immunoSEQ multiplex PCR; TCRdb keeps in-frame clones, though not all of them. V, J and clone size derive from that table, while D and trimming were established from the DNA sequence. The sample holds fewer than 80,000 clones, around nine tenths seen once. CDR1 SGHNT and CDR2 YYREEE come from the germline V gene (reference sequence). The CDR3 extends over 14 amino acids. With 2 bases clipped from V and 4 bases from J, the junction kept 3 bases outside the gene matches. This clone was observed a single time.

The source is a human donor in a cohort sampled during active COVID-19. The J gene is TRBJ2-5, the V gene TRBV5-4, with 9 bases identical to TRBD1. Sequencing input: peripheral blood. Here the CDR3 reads CASSLGTGLETQYF. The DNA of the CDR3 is TGTGCCAGCAGCTTAGGGACAGGGCTAGAGACCCAGTACTTC. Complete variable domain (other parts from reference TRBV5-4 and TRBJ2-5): ETGVTQSPTHLIKTRGQQVTLRCSSQSGHNTVSWYQQALGQGPQFIFQYYREEENGRGNFPPRFSGLQFPNYSSELNVNALELDDSALYLCASSLGTGLETQYFGPGTRLLVL.